This T cell receptor (beta chain) derives from a study of blood T cell repertoires in COVID-19. The protocol was immunoSEQ multiplex PCR, while the TCRdb copy is restricted to in-frame clones and leaves out a portion. The table lists under 150,000 clones, 84% of them singletons. This CDR3 comprises 13 residues. V dropped 5 bases and J dropped 0 bases, with 5 bases sitting between them. This receptor was obtained from a woman aged 40 to 49 with acute or convalescent COVID-19. V and J are TRBV12-3 or TRBV12-4 and TRBJ1-5; D is unresolved. Sequencing was done on a sample of peripheral blood. Written as DNA, the CDR3 is TGTGCCAGCAGTCGAGATAGCAATCAGCCCCAGCATTTT. It yields the protein CASSRDSNQPQHF.